The clone carrying this T cell receptor (beta chain) occurred many times. Its antigen remains unidentified. An equimolar mix of two oligonucleotides served as the beta constant-region primer for TRBC1 and TRBC2. TCRdb itself ran the UMI-ligation and nested PCR reads through MiXCR, one entry per CDR3 protein. The repertoire has around 90,000 distinct CDR3 sequences, over 7% of them found once; the top ten carry around 1.5%. There are 17 residues in the CDR3. Germline CDR1 and CDR2: KGHSH and LQKENI. V shed 1 base and J 2 bases; nucleotides not matched to a gene: 9. These data originate in a study of naive and memory T cell subsets. After the first PCR, alpha and beta chain libraries were processed separately. Cells stained for CD3, CD4, CD8, CD45RA and CD27 were sorted into four subsets. Notes on the study in general: Naive and memory subsets had different power law exponents for TCR abundance. A clonotype means one alpha or beta sequence, not an alpha/beta pair.

This TCR was recovered from a human donor in good health. The chain uses TRBV18 and TRBJ1-1, with 8 bases lining up with TRBD1. Sequenced material: central memory CD4+ T cells from blood. CDR3: CASSPRGQVGFNTEAFF. The CDR3 DNA reads as TGTGCCAGCTCACCACGGGGACAGGTTGGTTTTAACACTGAAGCTTTCTTT.